This is a list of T cell receptor beta chains from one sample in a study of cytomegalovirus exposure and HLA in healthy donors. Data came from immunoSEQ multiplex PCR; TCRdb stores just in-frame clones and leaves some out. The sample records about 120,000 clones, about 81% being singletons. Sequencing input: PBMCs. Every receptor here comes from a man aged 40-50 years in good health and CMV-seronegative. Both conserved end residues are part of each CDR3. A D gene is named only where the DNA matches it firmly. Size is stated for part of the rows, as once, few or many counts, or as a class when the clone is expanded.

V gene	clone size	D gene	J gene	CDR3 DNA	CDR3 protein
TRBV10-2	.	.	TRBJ1-5	TGCGCCAGCAGTGAGCGGGGGGAAGACTATCAGCCCCAGCATTTT	CASSERGEDYQPQHF
TRBV25-1	.	TRBD2	TRBJ2-1	TGTGCCAGCAGCAACAGCGGGGGAAAGTGGGAGCAGTTCTTC	CASSNSGGKWEQFF
TRBV2	once	TRBD1	TRBJ2-7	TGTGCCAGCAGAGGACAGGTTCTCGAGCAGTACTTC	CASRGQVLEQYF
TRBV21-1	.	.	TRBJ1-1	TGTGCCAGCAGCTTACCCAGGGACAGGAGCCCCCGTACGAATGAAGCTTTCTTT	CASSLPRDRSPRTNEAFF
TRBV4-2	.	.	TRBJ2-2	TGTGCCAGCAGCCAACAGGACGGGGGAGCCGGGGAGCTGTTTTTT	CASSQQDGGAGELFF
TRBV5-1	.	.	TRBJ1-2	TGCGCCAGCAGCTTGGGGGACACCCAAAGGGATGGCTACACCTTC	CASSLGDTQRDGYTF
TRBV4-3	.	.	TRBJ1-5	TGCGCCAGCAGCCAAGTTCGCGGAGTTAATCAGCCCCAGCATTTT	CASSQVRGVNQPQHF
TRBV5-4	once	TRBD2	TRBJ2-3	TGTGCCAGCAGCTTATTGACTAGCGGAGCGCAGTATTTT	CASSLLTSGAQYF
TRBV19	.	TRBD1	TRBJ1-1	TGTGCCAGTAAAGGGTCGGGGACAGGGCTCACTGAAGCTTTCTTT	CASKGSGTGLTEAFF
TRBV9	.	.	TRBJ2-2	TGTGCCAGCAGCGTAGCTGGCAGGTCGAACACCGGGGAGCTGTTTTTT	CASSVAGRSNTGELFF
TRBV6-5	.	.	TRBJ2-7	TGTGCCAGCAGAAAACAGGGCCGCAAGGGCGAGCAGTACTTC	CASRKQGRKGEQYF
TRBV6-5	.	TRBD2	TRBJ2-1	TGTGCCAGCAGTCCGCGGGGGACCCTATTAAATGAGCAGTTCTTC	CASSPRGTLLNEQFF
TRBV7-9	.	.	TRBJ2-1	TGTTCCAGCAGCACCGGGGGAGAGCAGTTCTTC	CSSSTGGEQFF
TRBV10-3	.	.	TRBJ2-2	TGTGCCACTAAGGACAGTAACACCGGGGAGCTGTTTTTT	CATKDSNTGELFF
TRBV7-2	.	.	TRBJ1-1	TGTGCCAGCAGCTTAAGGGGTTCTGTCACTGAAGCTTTCTTT	CASSLRGSVTEAFF
TRBV7-9	.	.	TRBJ1-2	TGTGCCAGCAGCTTATCGGGGGGGCGTACAAATGGCTACACCTTC	CASSLSGGRTNGYTF
TRBV29-1	.	TRBD1	TRBJ1-2	TGCAGCGTTGATGGTACAGGGGGCCACTATGGCTACACCTTC	CSVDGTGGHYGYTF
TRBV4-3	.	.	TRBJ1-6	TGCGCCAGCAGCCAAGATCAGGCACCCCTCCACTTT	CASSQDQAPLHF
TRBV21-1	.	.	TRBJ1-1	TGTGCCAGCAGCAAAATAGAAAACACTGAAGCTTTCTTT	CASSKIENTEAFF
TRBV18	.	TRBD2	TRBJ2-1	TGTGCCAGCTCACCTCAACTAGCGGGGGTCTACAATGAGCAGTTCTTC	CASSPQLAGVYNEQFF
TRBV19	.	TRBD1	TRBJ1-2	TGTGCCAGTAGTGGCCCTCATCCAGGACAGGGGACCAGGTACTATGGCTACACCTTC	CASSGPHPGQGTRYYGYTF
TRBV6-1	.	.	TRBJ2-2	TGTGCCAGCGACGAATGGACATCCACCGGGGAGCTGTTTTTT	CASDEWTSTGELFF
TRBV6-6	.	.	TRBJ2-2	TGTGCCAGCAGATCCACGGGAATCGGGGAGCTGTTTTTT	CASRSTGIGELFF
TRBV7-9	.	TRBD2	TRBJ2-7	TGTGCCAGCGGTCTAGCGGGAGTTTACGAGCAGTACTTC	CASGLAGVYEQYF
TRBV9	.	.	TRBJ1-1	TGTGCCAGCAGCTCTACGTGGGGCCCGGCTGGAGCTTTCTTT	CASSSTWGPAGAFF
TRBV6-5	.	.	TRBJ2-7	TGTGCCAGCATGTTAAACTACGAGCAGTACTTC	CASMLNYEQYF